This is a list of T cell receptor beta chains from one sample in a study of cytomegalovirus exposure and HLA in healthy donors. Profiled with immunoSEQ multiplex PCR; TCRdb holds only in-frame clones, not every one. The sample shows roughly 150,000 clones, roughly three quarters of them seen only once. Sequenced input: PBMCs. These receptors were taken from a male donor in good health and CMV-seronegative. Each CDR3 is given with its conserved first and last residue. The D gene is left open where the match is weak. Size is stated for part of the rows, as once, few or many counts, or as a class when the clone is expanded.

>TRBJ1-2|-|TRBV2|-
TGTGCCAGCAGTGTACTCCCAACAGGGTCAGGCTACACCTTC
CASSVLPTGSGYTF
>TRBJ2-7|-|TRBV5-1|-
TGCGCCAGCAGAAAGTCGTGGCAGGGGGTGGGCGGGACCTACGAGCAGTACTTC
CASRKSWQGVGGTYEQYF
>TRBJ1-2|-|TRBV19|-
TGTGCCAGTAGTTCGACAGGCACGGGAGGCTACACCTTC
CASSSTGTGGYTF
>TRBJ2-7|TRBD2|TRBV4-3|-
TGCGCCAGCAGCCGGGGACTAGCGGGAGAAGGGTACGAGCAGTACTTC
CASSRGLAGEGYEQYF
>TRBJ2-3|-|TRBV7-9|-
TGTGCCAGCAGCTTAAAAGGGGCGGGGATGATAGGCACAGATACGCAGTATTTT
CASSLKGAGMIGTDTQYF
>TRBJ2-7|-|TRBV6-1|-
TGTGCCAGCAGTGGACAGTCCTACGAGCAGTACTTC
CASSGQSYEQYF
>TRBJ2-5|-|TRBV5-1|few
TGCGCCAGCAGCTCGGACAGCGTTCGGGAGACCCAGTACTTC
CASSSDSVRETQYF
>TRBJ2-1|-|TRBV27|few
TGTGCCAGCAGTTTACCAGCGGGTACGCAGTTCTTC
CASSLPAGTQFF
>TRBJ2-2|TRBD1|TRBV5-4|-
TGTGCCAGCCGCGTGGGGGGACAGGTCGCCACCGGGGAGCTGTTTTTT
CASRVGGQVATGELFF
>TRBJ1-6|TRBD1|TRBV27|-
TGTGCCAGCACCCCCGACAGGGATCTTAATTCACCCCTCCACTTT
CASTPDRDLNSPLHF
>TRBJ2-1|TRBD1|TRBV5-4|-
TGTGCCAGCAAAACCGGAAAAAACAGGGGGGAGCAGTTCTTC
CASKTGKNRGEQFF
>TRBJ2-7|TRBD2|TRBV27|-
TGTGCCAGCAGCGCGGGACTAGCAACCTACGAGCAGTACTTC
CASSAGLATYEQYF
>TRBJ2-6|TRBD1|TRBV9|-
TGTGCCAGCAGCCCCCGGGACAGGGCGCCTGGGGCCAACGTCCTGACTTTC
CASSPRDRAPGANVLTF
>TRBJ1-2|TRBD1|TRBV5-6|-
TGTGCCAGCAGCTTGGGTCGGACAGGGGGCAAGGGCTACACCTTC
CASSLGRTGGKGYTF
>TRBJ1-3|-|TRBV7-2|few
TGTGCCAGCGGGCCCGCCACGGGGGTCGGTGGAAACACCATATATTTT
CASGPATGVGGNTIYF
>TRBJ2-1|TRBD2|TRBV6-1|-
TGTGCCAGCAGTGTAACTAGCGGGGGGTCCAATGAGCAGTTCTTC
CASSVTSGGSNEQFF
>TRBJ2-3|TRBD2|TRBV7-2|-
TGTGCCAGCAGCAGAGGGACTAGCGGGAGGGCCGGGGCAGATACGCAGTATTTT
CASSRGTSGRAGADTQYF
>TRBJ1-1|-|TRBV7-3|-
TGTGCCAGCACCCCGCTTATGTGGCAGGGTGGCACTGAAGCTTTCTTT
CASTPLMWQGGTEAFF
>TRBJ2-1|TRBD1|TRBV25-1|-
TGTGCCAGCAGAGGGACAGGGAATGATGAGCAGTTCTTC
CASRGTGNDEQFF
>TRBJ2-7|-|TRBV10-2|-
TGCGCCAGCCTTAACAGGGCAGGGAACGAGCAGTACTTC
CASLNRAGNEQYF
>TRBJ2-5|TRBD2|TRBV28|-
TGTGCCAGCAGTGGGGGACTAGCGGGAGGGGGCCCGGAGACCCAGTACTTC
CASSGGLAGGGPETQYF
>TRBJ1-2|TRBD1|TRBV18|-
TGTGCCAGCTCGCCACTAGATGGGACAGACTATGGCTACACCTTC
CASSPLDGTDYGYTF
>TRBJ2-5|-|TRBV2|-
TGTGCCAGCAGCGAATACCAGGGGTTAAAGGAGACCCAGTACTTC
CASSEYQGLKETQYF
>TRBJ2-2|-|TRBV10-3|few
TGTGCCATCAGTGGACTGGGTCCAGGGGCCGGGGAGCTGTTTTTT
CAISGLGPGAGELFF
>TRBJ1-1|-|TRBV18|once
TGTGCCAGCTCATCAGTGCCCAGGGGACCGAACACTGAAGCTTTCTTT
CASSSVPRGPNTEAFF
>TRBJ2-5|TRBD1|TRBV7-2|few
TGTGCCAGCAGCTTAAGGGACAGGGAAGAGACCCAGTACTTC
CASSLRDREETQYF
>TRBJ1-2|TRBD1|TRBV10-3|-
TGTGCCATCAGTGAGGGACAGGGGCGATTCTATGGCTACACCTTC
CAISEGQGRFYGYTF
>TRBJ2-2|-|TRBV14|-
TGTGCCAGCAGCCCCGGGTCGTGGGCGAGGGTCTGGGCGAACACCGGGGAGCTGTTTTTT
CASSPGSWARVWANTGELFF
>TRBJ2-3|-|TRBV7-2|-
TGTGCCAGCAGCCAACAGCAGCCCGATACGCAGTATTTT
CASSQQQPDTQYF
>TRBJ2-7|TRBD1|TRBV18|-
TGTGCCAGCTCAACACTCGGGACAGACTCCTACGAGCAGTACTTC
CASSTLGTDSYEQYF
>TRBJ1-1|-|TRBV9|-
TGTGCCAGCAGCCTTAGGAGGCACACTGAAGCTTTCTTT
CASSLRRHTEAFF
>TRBJ2-6|TRBD1|TRBV30|-
TGTGCCTGGAGTGGCCGGGACAGGGTTATCTCTGGGGCCAACGTCCTGACTTTC
CAWSGRDRVISGANVLTF
>TRBJ1-1|TRBD1|TRBV28|few
TGTGCCAGCAGTTCCGGGACAGGGGGCGGCACTGAAGCTTTCTTT
CASSSGTGGGTEAFF
>TRBJ1-6|-|TRBV4-2|-
TGTGCCAGCAGTCGAGACGGGGGGAACCTCCACTTT
CASSRDGGNLHF
>TRBJ2-7|-|TRBV18|once
TGTGCCAGCTCACCACCCGGAGACAGGCGCGAGCAGTACTTC
CASSPPGDRREQYF
>TRBJ1-4|-|TRBV6-6|once
TGTGCCAGCAGTTACTCCGGACAGAAAAATGAAAAACTGTTTTTT
CASSYSGQKNEKLFF
>TRBJ2-1|-|TRBV11-1|-
TGTGCCAGCAGCTTAGGGTCTAGCGAATACAATGAGCAGTTCTTC
CASSLGSSEYNEQFF
>TRBJ2-7|-|TRBV13|-
TGTGCCAGCAGCCTGAGCTCACGCGAGCAGTACTTC
CASSLSSREQYF
>TRBJ1-6|TRBD1|TRBV5-5|few
TGTGCCAGCAGTTACCGGGACAGTAATTCACCCCTCCACTTT
CASSYRDSNSPLHF
>TRBJ1-1|TRBD1|TRBV19|once
TGTGCCAGTAGTATCCGGACAGGGCACCAGAACACTGAAGCTTTCTTT
CASSIRTGHQNTEAFF
>TRBJ1-1|-|TRBV18|-
TGTGCCAGCTCACCAACGGGGGGCAGTGCTGAAGCTTTCTTT
CASSPTGGSAEAFF
>TRBJ2-2|-|TRBV4-1|-
TGCGCCAGCAGCCAGCCCGGGGGAGCGAACACCGGGGAGCTGTTTTTT
CASSQPGGANTGELFF
>TRBJ2-5|TRBD1|TRBV28|few
TGTGCCAGCAGTCCTTTAGCCGGGACAGTCGTACAAGAGACCCAGTACTTC
CASSPLAGTVVQETQYF
>TRBJ2-1|-|TRBV5-1|-
TGCGCCAGCAGCCCGGGGGTCACTTACAATGAGCAGTTCTTC
CASSPGVTYNEQFF
>TRBJ1-3|-|TRBV10-3|-
TGTGCCATCAGTGCACAGGGCGGCAGCTCTGGAAACACCATATATTTT
CAISAQGGSSGNTIYF
>TRBJ2-7|TRBD2|TRBV13|-
TGTGCCAGCAGCGTCGGGACTAGCGGGGCCCCGTGGGAGCAGTACTTC
CASSVGTSGAPWEQYF
>TRBJ1-1|TRBD1|TRBV5-1|once
TGCGCCAGCAGCTTGGGGGGACAGGGGAACACTGAAGCTTTCTTT
CASSLGGQGNTEAFF
>TRBJ1-1|TRBD1|TRBV6-4|-
TGTGCCAGCAGCGAGACAGGGGGCGACACTGAAGCTTTCTTT
CASSETGGDTEAFF
>TRBJ2-7|TRBD2|TRBV11-2|-
TGTGCCAGGACCCACGTGCGGGGGGGCTCCTACGAGCAGTACTTC
CARTHVRGGSYEQYF
>TRBJ1-1|-|TRBV2|-
TGTGCCAGCATACACAGGGAGGGAACTGAAGCTTTCTTT
CASIHREGTEAFF
>TRBJ1-2|TRBD1|TRBV7-8|-
TGTGCCAGCAGCTTAGGGGACAGGGGGCTCGGCTATGGCTACACCTTC
CASSLGDRGLGYGYTF
>TRBJ2-6|-|TRBV5-5|few
TGCGCCAGCAGCCAAGATGGCGGCACCGGGGCCAACGTCCTGACTTTC
CASSQDGGTGANVLTF